Described below is a single TCR beta chain sequence and its context. TCRdb's copy holds only in-frame clones and misses some; the assay was immunoSEQ multiplex PCR. This table holds tens of thousands of clones, roughly 80% found once. This record comes from a study of OX40 agonist ivuxolimab in advanced cancers. Study-wide context: Given to patients was ivuxolimab, an agonistic anti-OX40 (CD134) antibody.

The length of the CDR3 is 16 residues. J gave up 6 bases and V 5 bases, and 10 bases lay outside the gene matches. Germline V lookup: CDR1 LNHDA, CDR2 SQIVND (reference sequence). This rearrangement joins TRBV19 to TRBJ2-4, with 10 nucleotides matching TRBD1. The starting material was CD4+ or CD8+ T cells sorted from blood, obtained in a trial of the OX40 agonist ivuxolimab. The source of this sequence is an adult with an advanced solid tumor such as melanoma, head and neck, liver or kidney cancer. For the CDR3, the DNA is TGTGCCAGTAGTCTCCGGGACAGGGGCCTCCTAAACATTCAGTACTTC. This gives the protein CASSLRDRGLLNIQYF.